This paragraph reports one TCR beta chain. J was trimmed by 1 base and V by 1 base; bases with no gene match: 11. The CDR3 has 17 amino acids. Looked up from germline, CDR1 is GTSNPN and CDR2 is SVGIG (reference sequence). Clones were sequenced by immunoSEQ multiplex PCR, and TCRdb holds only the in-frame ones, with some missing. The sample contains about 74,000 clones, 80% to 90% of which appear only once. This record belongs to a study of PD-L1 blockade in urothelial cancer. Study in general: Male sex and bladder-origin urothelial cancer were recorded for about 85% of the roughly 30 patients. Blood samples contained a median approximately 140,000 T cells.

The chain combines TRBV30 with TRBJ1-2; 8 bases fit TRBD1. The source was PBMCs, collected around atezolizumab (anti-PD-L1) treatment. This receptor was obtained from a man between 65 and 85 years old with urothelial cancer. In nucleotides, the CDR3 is TGTGCCTGGAGTGGACCAGCGACAGGGGATTATAACTATGGCTACACCTTC. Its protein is CAWSGPATGDYNYGYTF.